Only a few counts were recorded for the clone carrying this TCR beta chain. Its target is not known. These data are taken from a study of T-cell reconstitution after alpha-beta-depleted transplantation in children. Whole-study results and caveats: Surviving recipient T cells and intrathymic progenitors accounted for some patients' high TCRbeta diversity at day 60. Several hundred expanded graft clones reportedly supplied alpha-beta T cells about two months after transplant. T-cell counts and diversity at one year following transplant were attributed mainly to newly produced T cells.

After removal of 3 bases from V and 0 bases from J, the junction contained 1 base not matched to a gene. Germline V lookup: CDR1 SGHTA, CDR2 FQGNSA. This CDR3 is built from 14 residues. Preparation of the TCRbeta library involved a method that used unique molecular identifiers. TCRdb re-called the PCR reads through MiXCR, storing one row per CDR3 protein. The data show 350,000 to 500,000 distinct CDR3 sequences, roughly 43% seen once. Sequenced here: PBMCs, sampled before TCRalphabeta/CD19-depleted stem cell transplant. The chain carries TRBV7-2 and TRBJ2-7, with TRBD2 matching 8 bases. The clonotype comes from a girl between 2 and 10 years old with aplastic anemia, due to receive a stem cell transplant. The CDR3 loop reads CASSFGTSSYEQYF. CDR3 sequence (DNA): TGTGCCAGCAGCTTTGGGACTAGCTCCTACGAGCAGTACTTC.